A single sample gave rise to the 10 T cell receptor beta chains below, sequenced in a study of blood T cell repertoires in COVID-19. TCRdb's copy holds only in-frame clones and misses some; the assay was immunoSEQ multiplex PCR. Among about 250,000 clones listed, roughly 90% were seen once. Material for sequencing was PBMCs or T cells enriched from blood (not recorded which). These receptors all come from a woman aged 45 to 65 who had recovered from COVID-19.

The chain couples TRBV12-2 to TRBJ1-1. TRBV12-2 is a recognized pseudogene. The CDR3 loop spans 16 amino acids. CDR3 bases: TGTGCAAGCCCCGGGGATCAGAGGGAAATGAACACTGAAGCTTTCTTT. Translation gives CASPGDQREMNTEAFF.

The chain carries TRBV18 and TRBJ2-3; D ambiguous. V was cut by 2 bases and J by 4 bases, with 13 bases left in between. There are 15 residues in the CDR3. The germline CDR1 and CDR2 sequences are KGHSH and LQKENI. The CDR3 protein is CASSPTLSVADTQYF. CDR3 coding DNA: TGTGCCAGCTCACCAACCCTTTCGGTTGCAGATACGCAGTATTTT. Full variable domain (rest looked up from reference TRBV18 and TRBJ2-3): NAGVMQNPRHLVRRRGQEARLRCSPMKGHSHVYWYRQLPEEGLKFMVYLQKENIIDESGMPKERFSAEFPKEGPSILRIQQVVRGDSAAYFCASSPTLSVADTQYFGPGTRLTVL.

V usage is TRBV5-1 and J usage is TRBJ1-1; D unclear. Trimming took off 0 bases at V and 1 base at J, with 13 bases between the two ends. In germline, CDR1 is SGHRS, CDR2 YFSETQ. The CDR3 is 16 residues long. DNA of the CDR3: TGCGCCAGCAGCTTGGGTCGTGAGAGGAGGAACACTGAAGCTTTCTTT. It yields the protein CASSLGRERRNTEAFF. Full variable domain (outside the CDR3, taken from reference TRBV5-1 and TRBJ1-1): KAGVTQTPRYLIKTRGQQVTLSCSPISGHRSVSWYQQTPGQGLQFLFEYFSETQRNKGNFPGRFSGRQFSNSRSEMNVSTLELGDSALYLCASSLGRERRNTEAFFGQGTRLTVV.

This rearrangement joins TRBV7-8 to TRBJ1-2; tentatively, D is TRBD1 (6 bases). CDR3 size: 13 residues. With 5 bases removed from V and 4 bases from J, the gap between germline ends came to 11 bases. Germline CDR1 and CDR2: SGHVS and FQNEAQ. The CDR3 loop reads CASSPGQTYGYTF. CDR3 nucleotide sequence: TGTGCCAGCAGCCCCGGACAGACCTATGGCTACACCTTC.

The genes are TRBV28 and TRBJ2-1, with D tentatively TRBD2 (5 bases). The CDR3 is made up of 14 amino acids. CDR1 is MDHEN, CDR2 SYDVKM, per germline. Trimming removed 3 bases from V and 8 bases from J, with 14 bases in between. The CDR3 here is CASSFSRSRDEQFF. CDR3 nucleotides: TGTGCCAGCAGTTTTTCCAGGTCGAGGGATGAGCAGTTCTTC.

This clone has more than one count but fewer than ten. V gene TRBV11-2 combines with J gene TRBJ1-4, with D perhaps matching TRBD1 (6 bases). The CDR3 totals 17 residues. Germline V lookup: CDR1 SGHAT, CDR2 FQNNGV. V lost 8 bases, J lost 0 bases, and 19 bases lay in between. The CDR3 sequence: CASSRGRGATTNEKLFF. CDR3 nucleotide sequence: TGTGCCAGCTCTCGGGGGAGGGGGGCGACAACTAATGAAAAACTGTTTTTT.

V gene TRBV9 combines with J gene TRBJ2-1, with D perhaps TRBD2 (5 bases). V gave up 2 bases and J gave up 10 bases, with 13 bases separating them. Germline loops: CDR1 SGDLS, CDR2 YYNGEE. The CDR3 spans 13 residues. The CDR3 protein is CASSVISTGEQFF. The DNA of the CDR3 is TGTGCCAGCAGCGTGATATCGACGGGGGAGCAGTTCTTC.

In its sample, this clone was seen a few times. The chain recombines TRBV7-2 with TRBJ2-2; 10 bases agree with TRBD2. After removal of 2 bases from V and 5 bases from J, the junction contained 5 bases not matched to a gene. Germline CDR1 SGHTA, CDR2 FQGNSA. CDR3 size: 16 residues. This CDR3 reads CASSLFEGLATGELFF. CDR3 sequence (DNA): TGTGCCAGCAGCTTATTTGAGGGACTAGCGACCGGGGAGCTGTTTTTT.

The rearrangement links TRBV4-2 to TRBJ2-3; 9 positions agree with TRBD2. V shed 6 bases and J 5 bases; nucleotides not matched to a gene: 6. The CDR3 contains 14 residues. The germline V gene has CDR1 LGHNA and CDR2 YNFKEQ. CDR3 sequence: CASSQLAGIDTQYF. As DNA, the CDR3 is TGTGCCAGCAGTCAACTAGCGGGCATAGATACGCAGTATTTT.

This chain joins TRBV9 and TRBJ1-1; 7 bases agree with TRBD1. Germline V gene data show CDR1 as SGDLS and CDR2 as YYNGEE. The CDR3 has 14 residues. V lost 3 bases and J lost 6; bases outside the gene matches: 8. Here the CDR3 reads CASSADREGPEAFF. The CDR3 DNA follows: TGTGCCAGCAGCGCAGACAGGGAAGGACCTGAAGCTTTCTTT.